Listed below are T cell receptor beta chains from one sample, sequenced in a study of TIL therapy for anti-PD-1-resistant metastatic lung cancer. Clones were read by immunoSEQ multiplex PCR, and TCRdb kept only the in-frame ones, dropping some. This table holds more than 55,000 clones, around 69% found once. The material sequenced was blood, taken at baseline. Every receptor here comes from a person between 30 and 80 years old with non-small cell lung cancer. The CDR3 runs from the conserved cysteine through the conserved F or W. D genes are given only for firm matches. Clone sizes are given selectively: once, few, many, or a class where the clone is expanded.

CDR3 protein: CASSTSGANVLTF; CDR3 DNA: TGTGCCAGCAGTACCTCTGGGGCCAACGTCCTGACTTTC; CDR3 length: 13; D gene: .; J gene: TRBJ2-6; V gene: TRBV9; clone size: few
CDR3 protein: CASSQSETDYFTGELFF; CDR3 DNA: TGCGCCAGCAGTCAATCCGAGACAGACTATTTCACCGGGGAGCTGTTTTTT; CDR3 length: 17; D gene: .; J gene: TRBJ2-2; V gene: TRBV23-1; clone size: .
CDR3 protein: CASGAGANYGYTF; CDR3 DNA: TGTGCCAGCGGGGCGGGAGCTAACTATGGCTACACCTTC; CDR3 length: 13; D gene: .; J gene: TRBJ1-2; V gene: TRBV6-1; clone size: .
CDR3 protein: CASSPSGRGGVDEQFF; CDR3 DNA: TGCGCCAGCAGCCCTTCCGGGAGAGGGGGCGTCGATGAGCAGTTCTTC; CDR3 length: 16; D gene: .; J gene: TRBJ2-1; V gene: TRBV4-1; clone size: .
CDR3 protein: CASSRDTEAFF; CDR3 DNA: TGTGCCAGCAGCCGCGACACTGAAGCTTTCTTT; CDR3 length: 11; D gene: .; J gene: TRBJ1-1; V gene: TRBV7-9; clone size: few
CDR3 protein: CASSFMEQGGTGELFF; CDR3 DNA: TGCGCCAGCAGCTTTATGGAACAGGGTGGCACCGGGGAGCTGTTTTTT; CDR3 length: 16; D gene: .; J gene: TRBJ2-2; V gene: TRBV5-1; clone size: once
CDR3 protein: CASKRGLNTEAFF; CDR3 DNA: TGTGCCAGTAAAAGGGGGCTGAACACTGAAGCTTTCTTT; CDR3 length: 13; D gene: TRBD1; J gene: TRBJ1-1; V gene: TRBV19; clone size: once
CDR3 protein: CASSPRAVDPYEQYF; CDR3 DNA: TGTGCCAGCAGCCCTCGGGCAGTCGACCCCTACGAGCAGTACTTC; CDR3 length: 15; D gene: .; J gene: TRBJ2-7; V gene: TRBV7-2; clone size: .
CDR3 protein: CATSRAATAIGGRAQYF; CDR3 DNA: TGTGCCACCAGCAGAGCTGCGACAGCTATAGGGGGTAGGGCCCAGTACTTC; CDR3 length: 17; D gene: .; J gene: TRBJ2-5; V gene: TRBV15; clone size: .
CDR3 protein: CASSFGGDYGYTF; CDR3 DNA: TGTGCCAGCAGCTTTGGGGGGGACTATGGCTACACCTTC; CDR3 length: 13; D gene: .; J gene: TRBJ1-2; V gene: TRBV5-6; clone size: .
CDR3 protein: CASSLRDMNTEAFF; CDR3 DNA: TGTGCCAGCAGTCTCCGGGACATGAACACTGAAGCTTTCTTT; CDR3 length: 14; D gene: .; J gene: TRBJ1-1; V gene: TRBV2; clone size: .
CDR3 protein: CAISETFFGGGQNEQFF; CDR3 DNA: TGTGCCATCAGTGAAACCTTTTTCGGCGGGGGGCAGAATGAGCAGTTCTTC; CDR3 length: 17; D gene: TRBD2; J gene: TRBJ2-1; V gene: TRBV10-3; clone size: .
CDR3 protein: CASSSPGLAVNTGELFF; CDR3 DNA: TGTGCCAGCAGTTCCCCCGGACTAGCGGTTAACACCGGTGAGCTGTTTTTT; CDR3 length: 17; D gene: TRBD2; J gene: TRBJ2-2; V gene: TRBV2; clone size: .
CDR3 protein: CASSSTDAGNTIYF; CDR3 DNA: TGCGCCAGCAGCTCGACAGACGCTGGAAACACCATATATTTT; CDR3 length: 14; D gene: .; J gene: TRBJ1-3; V gene: TRBV5-1; clone size: .
CDR3 protein: CASSQAAMVRGELFF; CDR3 DNA: TGTGCCAGCAGCCAAGCCGCAATGGTCCGCGGGGAGCTGTTTTTT; CDR3 length: 15; D gene: .; J gene: TRBJ2-2; V gene: TRBV14; clone size: .
CDR3 protein: CASSVNRGYEETQYF; CDR3 DNA: TGTGCCAGCAGTGTAAACAGGGGGTATGAAGAGACCCAGTACTTC; CDR3 length: 15; D gene: TRBD1; J gene: TRBJ2-5; V gene: TRBV6-1; clone size: .
CDR3 protein: CASSLEHVVYEQYF; CDR3 DNA: TGCGCCAGCAGCTTGGAGCATGTCGTCTACGAGCAGTACTTC; CDR3 length: 14; D gene: .; J gene: TRBJ2-7; V gene: TRBV5-1; clone size: few
CDR3 protein: CASSHQGVLNEKLFF; CDR3 DNA: TGTGCCAGCAGCCACCAGGGGGTCCTGAATGAAAAACTGTTTTTT; CDR3 length: 15; D gene: TRBD1; J gene: TRBJ1-4; V gene: TRBV2; clone size: .
CDR3 protein: CASRDPGQPQHF; CDR3 DNA: TGTGCCAGCCGGGACCCCGGTCAGCCCCAGCATTTT; CDR3 length: 12; D gene: .; J gene: TRBJ1-5; V gene: TRBV19; clone size: once
CDR3 protein: CASSSGQGWYEQYF; CDR3 DNA: TGTGCCAGCAGTTCAGGACAGGGGTGGTACGAGCAGTACTTC; CDR3 length: 14; D gene: TRBD1; J gene: TRBJ2-7; V gene: TRBV27; clone size: .
CDR3 protein: CASSSGTVSLETQYF; CDR3 DNA: TGCGCCAGCAGCTCTGGGACGGTCAGTTTGGAGACCCAGTACTTC; CDR3 length: 15; D gene: .; J gene: TRBJ2-5; V gene: TRBV5-1; clone size: .
CDR3 protein: CASTAIAGEYNEQFF; CDR3 DNA: TGTGCCAGCACCGCTATAGCGGGAGAATACAATGAGCAGTTCTTC; CDR3 length: 15; D gene: TRBD2; J gene: TRBJ2-1; V gene: TRBV9; clone size: .
CDR3 protein: CASSLGAGGSGELFF; CDR3 DNA: TGTGCCAGCAGCTTGGGAGCGGGGGGCTCCGGGGAGCTGTTTTTT; CDR3 length: 15; D gene: TRBD2; J gene: TRBJ2-2; V gene: TRBV5-4; clone size: .
CDR3 protein: CASSSYRDGYTF; CDR3 DNA: TGTGCCAGCAGCTCCTACAGGGACGGCTACACCTTC; CDR3 length: 12; D gene: .; J gene: TRBJ1-2; V gene: TRBV5-5; clone size: .
CDR3 protein: CAWSPNRNYGYTF; CDR3 DNA: TGTGCCTGGAGCCCCAACAGGAACTATGGCTACACCTTC; CDR3 length: 13; D gene: .; J gene: TRBJ1-2; V gene: TRBV30; clone size: .
CDR3 protein: CASSSTYEQYF; CDR3 DNA: TGTGCCAGCAGCTCAACCTACGAGCAGTACTTC; CDR3 length: 11; D gene: .; J gene: TRBJ2-7; V gene: TRBV11-2; clone size: .
CDR3 protein: CASSPQLGVDSGLYEQYF; CDR3 DNA: TGCGCCAGCAGCCCGCAGCTTGGTGTTGACAGCGGACTCTACGAGCAGTACTTC; CDR3 length: 18; D gene: .; J gene: TRBJ2-7; V gene: TRBV5-1; clone size: once
CDR3 protein: CASSFWEVNTEAFF; CDR3 DNA: TGTGCCAGCAGTTTCTGGGAGGTGAACACTGAAGCTTTCTTT; CDR3 length: 14; D gene: .; J gene: TRBJ1-1; V gene: TRBV2; clone size: few
CDR3 protein: CASSFHRGDTGELFF; CDR3 DNA: TGTGCCAGCAGCTTTCACAGGGGGGACACCGGGGAGCTGTTTTTT; CDR3 length: 15; D gene: TRBD1; J gene: TRBJ2-2; V gene: TRBV5-6; clone size: .
CDR3 protein: CASRGFSTEAFF; CDR3 DNA: TGTGCCAGTAGGGGATTCAGTACTGAAGCTTTCTTT; CDR3 length: 12; D gene: .; J gene: TRBJ1-1; V gene: TRBV19; clone size: .
CDR3 protein: CASSTTGVGRYNEQFF; CDR3 DNA: TGTGCCAGCAGTACCACAGGGGTGGGTCGATACAATGAGCAGTTCTTC; CDR3 length: 16; D gene: TRBD1; J gene: TRBJ2-1; V gene: TRBV2; clone size: .
CDR3 protein: CASSVTGVRVVPQHF; CDR3 DNA: TGTGCCAGCAGTGTAACAGGGGTAAGAGTGGTGCCCCAGCATTTT; CDR3 length: 15; D gene: TRBD1; J gene: TRBJ1-5; V gene: TRBV6-1; clone size: few
CDR3 protein: CASSQDYSPLHF; CDR3 DNA: TGTGCCAGCAGCCAGGATTATTCACCCCTCCACTTT; CDR3 length: 12; D gene: .; J gene: TRBJ1-6; V gene: TRBV5-4; clone size: few
CDR3 protein: CASSLVLPGQATQYF; CDR3 DNA: TGCGCCAGCAGCTTGGTATTGCCCGGGCAAGCTACGCAGTATTTT; CDR3 length: 15; D gene: .; J gene: TRBJ2-3; V gene: TRBV5-1; clone size: .
CDR3 protein: CASSPPYGASGANVLTF; CDR3 DNA: TGTGCCAGCTCACCCCCCTACGGGGCCTCTGGGGCCAACGTCCTGACTTTC; CDR3 length: 17; D gene: .; J gene: TRBJ2-6; V gene: TRBV18; clone size: .
CDR3 protein: CASSLEDTFTDTQYF; CDR3 DNA: TGTGCCAGCAGCTTGGAGGATACATTCACAGATACGCAGTATTTT; CDR3 length: 15; D gene: .; J gene: TRBJ2-3; V gene: TRBV11-2; clone size: .
CDR3 protein: CASSIGWQWISLDGNQPQHF; CDR3 DNA: TGTGCCAGTAGTATAGGGTGGCAGTGGATAAGTTTAGATGGCAATCAGCCCCAGCATTTT; CDR3 length: 20; D gene: .; J gene: TRBJ1-5; V gene: TRBV19; clone size: .
CDR3 protein: CASSQASTDTQYF; CDR3 DNA: TGTGCCAGCAGTCAGGCTAGCACAGATACGCAGTATTTT; CDR3 length: 13; D gene: .; J gene: TRBJ2-3; V gene: TRBV11-3; clone size: .
CDR3 protein: CASSEGTSGSGYEQYF; CDR3 DNA: TGTGCCAGCAGTGAAGGGACTAGCGGGAGTGGGTACGAGCAGTACTTC; CDR3 length: 16; D gene: TRBD2; J gene: TRBJ2-7; V gene: TRBV6-1; clone size: few
CDR3 protein: CASSTGTSGSTDTQYF; CDR3 DNA: TGTGCCAGCAGCACCGGGACTAGCGGTAGCACAGATACGCAGTATTTT; CDR3 length: 16; D gene: TRBD2; J gene: TRBJ2-3; V gene: TRBV5-4; clone size: .
CDR3 protein: CASNKLAGEAEQFF; CDR3 DNA: TGTGCCAGCAATAAACTAGCCGGAGAGGCTGAGCAGTTCTTC; CDR3 length: 14; D gene: .; J gene: TRBJ2-1; V gene: TRBV6-5; clone size: once
CDR3 protein: CASTRTDRGHTGELFF; CDR3 DNA: TGTGCCAGCACCCGAACCGACAGGGGGCACACCGGGGAGCTGTTTTTT; CDR3 length: 16; D gene: TRBD1; J gene: TRBJ2-2; V gene: TRBV2; clone size: few
CDR3 protein: CASSVAGYEQYF; CDR3 DNA: TGTGCCAGTAGCGTCGCGGGTTACGAGCAGTACTTC; CDR3 length: 12; D gene: .; J gene: TRBJ2-7; V gene: TRBV19; clone size: few
CDR3 protein: CASSVQNSNQPQHF; CDR3 DNA: TGTGCCAGCAGTGTACAGAATAGCAATCAGCCCCAGCATTTT; CDR3 length: 14; D gene: .; J gene: TRBJ1-5; V gene: TRBV2; clone size: .
CDR3 protein: CASSEALAGAETQYF; CDR3 DNA: TGTGCCAGCAGTGAAGCCCTAGCGGGGGCAGAGACCCAGTACTTC; CDR3 length: 15; D gene: TRBD2; J gene: TRBJ2-5; V gene: TRBV2; clone size: .
CDR3 protein: CASTRNSNEQYF; CDR3 DNA: TGTGCCAGCACCCGGAATTCTAACGAGCAGTACTTC; CDR3 length: 12; D gene: .; J gene: TRBJ2-7; V gene: TRBV2; clone size: .
CDR3 protein: CASSVSDLAPSGNTIYF; CDR3 DNA: TGCGCCAGCAGCGTCTCAGACTTAGCTCCCTCTGGAAACACCATATATTTT; CDR3 length: 17; D gene: .; J gene: TRBJ1-3; V gene: TRBV5-1; clone size: .
CDR3 protein: CASSLGAVAEMNTEAFF; CDR3 DNA: TGCGCCAGCAGCCTAGGGGCCGTAGCCGAAATGAACACTGAAGCTTTCTTT; CDR3 length: 17; D gene: .; J gene: TRBJ1-1; V gene: TRBV5-1; clone size: .
CDR3 protein: CASRDQETQYF; CDR3 DNA: TGTGCCAGCAGGGATCAAGAGACCCAGTACTTC; CDR3 length: 11; D gene: .; J gene: TRBJ2-5; V gene: TRBV2; clone size: .
CDR3 protein: CASSSLGSAGANVLTF; CDR3 DNA: TGTGCCAGCAGCTCCCTGGGAAGTGCTGGGGCCAACGTCCTGACTTTC; CDR3 length: 16; D gene: .; J gene: TRBJ2-6; V gene: TRBV5-6; clone size: .
CDR3 protein: CASSDPGQGDNEQFF; CDR3 DNA: TGTGCCAGCAGTGATCCCGGACAGGGGGACAATGAGCAGTTCTTC; CDR3 length: 15; D gene: TRBD1; J gene: TRBJ2-1; V gene: TRBV25-1; clone size: .
CDR3 protein: CASSLDRANYGYTF; CDR3 DNA: TGCGCCAGCAGCTTGGACAGGGCTAACTATGGCTACACCTTC; CDR3 length: 14; D gene: .; J gene: TRBJ1-2; V gene: TRBV5-1; clone size: .